This T cell receptor beta chain was sequenced for a study of CD8+ T cells in alopecia areata. Overall study context: Administration of oral tofacitinib to treated patients was at 5 to 10 mg twice daily. Regarding the study as a whole: Sharing of TCR sequences between patients (possibly for HLA-related reasons) was less clear than in mice.

Worth noting for this clone: Its cognate antigen is unknown. The sample has other DNA sequences that encode this CDR3 too.

RNA was isolated and reverse transcribed to cDNA, the sequencing template. The assay was immunoSEQ multiplex PCR, and TCRdb's table has in-frame clones only and misses some. This sample has around 150,000 clones, with 50% to 65% found just once. As for treatment: oral pan-JAK inhibitor, 5-10 mg twice daily. CDR3 length: 13 amino acids. CDR1 is SNHLY, CDR2 FYNNEI, per germline. Deletions cut 6 bases from V and 0 bases from J, with 6 bases between. The receptor was isolated from a human donor with alopecia areata. The rearrangement uses TRBV2 and TRBJ2-1; D is perhaps TRBD2 (6 bases). The starting material was CD4+ T cells sorted from blood, obtained at week 24, from a patient treated with tofacitinib. The CDR3 loop reads CASRDYSYNEQFF. CDR3 coding DNA: TGTGCCAGCAGGGACTACTCCTACAATGAGCAGTTCTTC. Variable domain in full (rest from reference TRBV2 and TRBJ2-1): EPEVTQTPSHQVTQMGQEVILRCVPISNHLYFYWYRQILGQKVEFLVSFYNNEISEKSEIFDDQFSVERPDGSNFTLKIRSTKLEDSAMYFCASRDYSYNEQFFGPGTRLTVL.